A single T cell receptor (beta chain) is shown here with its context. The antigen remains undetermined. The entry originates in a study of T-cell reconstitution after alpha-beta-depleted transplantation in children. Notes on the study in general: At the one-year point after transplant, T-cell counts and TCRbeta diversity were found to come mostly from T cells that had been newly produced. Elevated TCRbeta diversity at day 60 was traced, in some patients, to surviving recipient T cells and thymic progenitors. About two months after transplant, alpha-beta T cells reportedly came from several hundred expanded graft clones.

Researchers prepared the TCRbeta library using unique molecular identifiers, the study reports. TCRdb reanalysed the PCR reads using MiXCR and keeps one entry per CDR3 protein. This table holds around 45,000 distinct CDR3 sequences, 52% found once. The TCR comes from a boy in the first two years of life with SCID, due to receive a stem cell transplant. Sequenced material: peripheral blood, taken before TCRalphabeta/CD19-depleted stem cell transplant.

DNA of the CDR3: TGCAGTGCATCACCCCCAGGGAGACCCTACGAGCAGTACTTC. It specifies CSASPPGRPYEQYF. The V and J genes are TRBV20-1 and TRBJ2-7; tentatively, D is TRBD1 or TRBD2 (5 bases each). Germline loops: CDR1 DFQATT, CDR2 SNEGSKA (reference sequence). CDR3 size: 14 residues. Trimming cost V 6 bases and J 2 bases, with 17 bases left between them.